The clone carrying this T cell receptor (beta chain) was observed many times. Its antigen is as yet unknown. TCR beta CDR3 regions were amplified from RNA. HTBI primers were employed in a first-round RT-PCR of the TCR CDR3. TCRdb passed the multiplex PCR reads through MiXCR, listing each CDR3 protein once. This table holds some 620,000 distinct CDR3 sequences, roughly 15% found once. This sample is drawn from a study of T cells in Graves' hyperthyroidism and ophthalmopathy. Study summary: Initial diagnosis, before any treatment, was when peripheral blood was collected. Study-wide points: Within blood appeared most thyroid clonotypes that had expanded above 0.001.

Together with thyroid ultrasound, orbital computed tomography, serum thyroxine and TRAb, clinical symptoms were used for diagnoses. CDR1 is MDHEN and CDR2 is SYDVKM in the germline V gene. V was clipped by 5 bases and J by 4 bases; unmatched bases: 16. The CDR3 extends over 18 amino acids. The sample taken for sequencing was blood. This chain uses TRBV28 with TRBJ2-3; 9 bases fit TRBD2. This clonotype was sampled from a woman aged 25 to 39 with Graves' hyperthyroidism. CDR3 in amino acids: CASSQSPAVAGGPDTQYF. The CDR3 DNA reads TGTGCCAGCAGTCAATCCCCAGCAGTGGCGGGAGGGCCAGATACGCAGTATTTT.